This TCR beta chain was recorded in a study of regulatory T cells in long-lasting Graves disease. For the study at large: Persistent Graves' disease meant over 5 years of antithyroid drugs with positive TSH receptor antibodies. Overall study findings and caveats: New patients shared roughly 1,000 public clonotypes, fewer than the 2,500 to 3,500 shared by persistent patients. When disease was persistent, TRBV28, TRBJ1-2 and TRBJ2-5 were the favored segments.

Trimming removed 8 bases at V and 6 bases at J, with 16 bases between. There are 14 residues in the CDR3. CDR1 SGHNT and CDR2 YENEEA come from the germline V gene. Arm-PCR of CDR3 regions and iRepertoire HTBI primers were the basis on which TCR beta libraries were built. As originally analysed: The samples yielded 55 to 75 TRBV and more than eleven TRBJ segments. TCRdb fed the multiplex PCR reads into MiXCR, producing one record per CDR3 protein. The V and J calls come from TCRdb's annotation, not from the publication. This sample yields 350,000 to 450,000 distinct CDR3 sequences, of which around 21% are seen a single time; 20% belongs to the top ten. The time point was: persistent/refractory GD, antithyroid drugs over 5 years with positive TRAb. There was RNA extracted from PBMCs, and the TCR library was made from it. At least ten counts were recorded for this clonotype. Its matching antigen is unknown.

This receptor was identified in a female donor with Graves disease. The source material was peripheral blood mononuclear cells (PBMCs), sampled when the disease was refractory, from a patient treated with antithyroid drugs. The chain recombines TRBV11-3 with TRBJ2-2, with a weak D call TRBD2 (5 bases). CDR3 region: CASGRQEGSGELFF. In DNA form, the CDR3 reads TGTGCCAGCGGAAGACAAGAGGGATCCGGGGAGCTGTTTTTT.